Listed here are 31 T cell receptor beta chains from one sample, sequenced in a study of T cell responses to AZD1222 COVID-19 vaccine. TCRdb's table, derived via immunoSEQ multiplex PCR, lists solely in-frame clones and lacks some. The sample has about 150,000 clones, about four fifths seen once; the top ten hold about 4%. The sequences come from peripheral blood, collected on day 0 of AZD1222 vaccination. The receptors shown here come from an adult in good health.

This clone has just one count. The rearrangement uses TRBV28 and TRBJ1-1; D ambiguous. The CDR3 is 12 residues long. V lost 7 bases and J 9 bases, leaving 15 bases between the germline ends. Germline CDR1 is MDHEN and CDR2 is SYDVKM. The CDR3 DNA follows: TGTGCCAGCAAAAAACAAGTCCTGAAAGCTTTCTTT. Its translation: CASKKQVLKAFF.

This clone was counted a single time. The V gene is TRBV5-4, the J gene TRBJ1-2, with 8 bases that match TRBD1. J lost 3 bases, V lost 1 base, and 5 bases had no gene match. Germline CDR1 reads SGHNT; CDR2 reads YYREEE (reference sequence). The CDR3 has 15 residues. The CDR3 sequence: CASSLRTGLDYGYTF. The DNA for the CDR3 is TGTGCCAGCAGCTTGAGGACAGGGCTTGACTATGGCTACACCTTC.

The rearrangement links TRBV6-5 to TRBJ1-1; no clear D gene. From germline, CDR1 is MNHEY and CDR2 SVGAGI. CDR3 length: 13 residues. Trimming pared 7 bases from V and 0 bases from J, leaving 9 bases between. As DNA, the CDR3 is TGTGCCAGCACTAGCACGATGAACACTGAAGCTTTCTTT. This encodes CASTSTMNTEAFF.

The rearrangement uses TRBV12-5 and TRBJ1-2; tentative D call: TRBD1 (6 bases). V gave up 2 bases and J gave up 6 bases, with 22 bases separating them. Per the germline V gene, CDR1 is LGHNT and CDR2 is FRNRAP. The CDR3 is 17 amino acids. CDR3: CASGLTTGGRVRDGYTF. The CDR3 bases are TGTGCTAGTGGTTTGACCACCGGGGGCAGGGTAAGGGATGGCTACACCTTC.

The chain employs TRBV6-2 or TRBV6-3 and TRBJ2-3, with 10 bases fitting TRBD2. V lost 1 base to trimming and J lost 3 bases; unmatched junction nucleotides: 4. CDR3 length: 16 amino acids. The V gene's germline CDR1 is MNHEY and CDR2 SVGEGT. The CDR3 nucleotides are TGTGCCAGCAGTTACTTCTCTAGCGGGGGAACAGATACGCAGTATTTT. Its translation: CASSYFSSGGTDTQYF.

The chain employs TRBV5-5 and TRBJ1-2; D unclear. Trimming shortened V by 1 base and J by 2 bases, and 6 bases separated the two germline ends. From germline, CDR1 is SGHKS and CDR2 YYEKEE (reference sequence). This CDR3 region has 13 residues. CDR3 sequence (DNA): TGTGCCAGCAGCTTGAAGGAAAACTATGGCTACACCTTC. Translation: CASSLKENYGYTF.

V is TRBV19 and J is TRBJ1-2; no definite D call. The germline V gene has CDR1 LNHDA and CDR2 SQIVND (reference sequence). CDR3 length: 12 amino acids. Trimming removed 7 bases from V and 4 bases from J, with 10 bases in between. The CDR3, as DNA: TGTGCCAGTAATTCAGCCACCTATGGCTACACCTTC. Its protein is CASNSATYGYTF.

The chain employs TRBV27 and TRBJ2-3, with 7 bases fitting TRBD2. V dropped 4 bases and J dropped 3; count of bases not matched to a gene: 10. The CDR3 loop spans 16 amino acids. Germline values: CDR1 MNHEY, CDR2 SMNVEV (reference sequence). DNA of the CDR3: TGTGCCAGCAGTTCTCAAGCGGGGAGAGAGACAGATACGCAGTATTTT. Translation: CASSSQAGRETDTQYF.

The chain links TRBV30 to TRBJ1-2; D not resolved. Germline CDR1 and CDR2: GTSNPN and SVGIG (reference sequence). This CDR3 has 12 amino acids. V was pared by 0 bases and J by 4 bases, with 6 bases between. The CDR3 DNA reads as TGTGCCTGGAGTGTCCCAACCTATGGCTACACCTTC. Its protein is CAWSVPTYGYTF.

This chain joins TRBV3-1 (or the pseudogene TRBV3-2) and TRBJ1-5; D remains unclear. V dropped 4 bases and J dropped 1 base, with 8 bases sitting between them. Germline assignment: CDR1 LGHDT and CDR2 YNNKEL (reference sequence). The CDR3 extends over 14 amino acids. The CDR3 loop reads CASSPSGSNQPQHF. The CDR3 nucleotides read TGTGCCAGCAGCCCGTCGGGGAGCAATCAGCCCCAGCATTTT.

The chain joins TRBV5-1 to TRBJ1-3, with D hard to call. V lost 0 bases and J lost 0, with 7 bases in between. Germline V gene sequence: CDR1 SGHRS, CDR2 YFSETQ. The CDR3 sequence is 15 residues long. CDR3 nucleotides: TGCGCCAGCAGCTTGGGACGGAGCTCTGGAAACACCATATATTTT. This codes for CASSLGRSSGNTIYF.

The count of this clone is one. The CDR3 protein is CASSLDLTVYNEQFF. CDR3 sequence (DNA): TGTGCCAGCAGCTTAGATCTGACGGTTTACAATGAGCAGTTCTTC. The chain carries TRBV11-2 and TRBJ2-1; D is uncertain. The CDR3 is 15 amino acids. CDR1 and CDR2 from the germline V gene are SGHAT and FQNNGV. Trimming removed 0 bases at V and 4 bases at J, with 10 bases between.

CDR3 sequence reads: CASSLGTVNTEAFF. CDR3 sequence (DNA): TGTGCCAGCAGTCTGGGGACAGTTAACACTGAAGCTTTCTTT. The chain couples TRBV27 to TRBJ1-1; 7 positions match TRBD1. This CDR3 spans 14 amino acids. In germline, CDR1 is MNHEY, CDR2 SMNVEV (reference sequence). The V gene end was trimmed by 5 bases and the J gene end by 2 bases; junction bases not matched to a gene: 5.

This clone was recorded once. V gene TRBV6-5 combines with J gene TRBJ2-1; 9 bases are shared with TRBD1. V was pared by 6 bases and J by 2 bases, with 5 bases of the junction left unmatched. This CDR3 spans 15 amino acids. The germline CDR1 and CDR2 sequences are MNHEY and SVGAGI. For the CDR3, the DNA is TGTGCCAGCAGCACAGGGGGCTCTCCCTACAATGAGCAGTTCTTC. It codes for CASSTGGSPYNEQFF.

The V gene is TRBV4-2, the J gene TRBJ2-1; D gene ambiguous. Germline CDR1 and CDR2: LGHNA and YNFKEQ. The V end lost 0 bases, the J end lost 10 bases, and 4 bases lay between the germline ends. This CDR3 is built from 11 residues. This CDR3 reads CASSQEQEQFF. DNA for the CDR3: TGTGCCAGCAGCCAAGAACAGGAGCAGTTCTTC.

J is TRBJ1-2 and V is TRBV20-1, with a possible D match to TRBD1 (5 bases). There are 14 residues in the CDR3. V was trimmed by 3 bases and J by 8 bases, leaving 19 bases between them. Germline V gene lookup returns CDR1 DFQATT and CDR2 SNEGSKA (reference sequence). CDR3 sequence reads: CSASRGRQAEGYTF. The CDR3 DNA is TGCAGTGCTAGTCGGGGCAGGCAAGCGGAAGGCTACACCTTC.

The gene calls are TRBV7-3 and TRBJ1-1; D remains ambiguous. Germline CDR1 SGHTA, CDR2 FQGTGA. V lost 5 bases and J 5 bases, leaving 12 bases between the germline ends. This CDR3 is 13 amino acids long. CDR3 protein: CASSSLFSTEAFF. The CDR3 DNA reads TGTGCCAGCAGCAGCCTCTTTAGTACTGAAGCTTTCTTT.

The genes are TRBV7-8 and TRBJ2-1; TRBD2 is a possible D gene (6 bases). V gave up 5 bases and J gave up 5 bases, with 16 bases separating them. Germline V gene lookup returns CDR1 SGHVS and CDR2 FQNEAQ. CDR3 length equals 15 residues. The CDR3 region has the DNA TGTGCCAGCAGCGTGGGGCCCGGGGGACACAATGAGCAGTTCTTC. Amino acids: CASSVGPGGHNEQFF.

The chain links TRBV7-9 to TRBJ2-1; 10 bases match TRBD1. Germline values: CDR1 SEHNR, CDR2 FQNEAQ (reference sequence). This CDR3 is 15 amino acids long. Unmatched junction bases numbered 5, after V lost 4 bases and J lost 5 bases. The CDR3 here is CASSSDRGNNNEQFF. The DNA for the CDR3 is TGTGCCAGCAGCTCGGACAGGGGGAATAACAATGAGCAGTTCTTC. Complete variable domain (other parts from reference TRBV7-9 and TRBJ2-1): DTGVSQNPRHKITKRGQNVTFRCDPISEHNRLYWYRQTLGQGPEFLTYFQNEAQLEKSRLLSDRFSAERPKGSFSTLEIQRTEQGDSAMYLCASSSDRGNNNEQFFGPGTRLTVL.

CDR3 coding DNA: TGTGCCACCAGCCCCACAGGGTTTGCTGAAAAACTGTTTTTT. Translating it yields CATSPTGFAEKLFF. This sequence joins TRBV15 and TRBJ1-4; weak D call: TRBD1 (6 bases). The V end was cut by 5 bases, the J end by 7 bases, with 14 bases between. From germline, CDR1 is LNHNV and CDR2 YYDKDF (reference sequence). The CDR3 loop spans 14 amino acids.

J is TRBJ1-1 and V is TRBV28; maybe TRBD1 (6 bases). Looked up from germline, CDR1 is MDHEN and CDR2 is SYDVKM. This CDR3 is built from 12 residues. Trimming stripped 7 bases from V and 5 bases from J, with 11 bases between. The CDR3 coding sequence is TGTGCCAGCAAGGGGGGGCAAACTGAAGCTTTCTTT. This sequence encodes CASKGGQTEAFF.

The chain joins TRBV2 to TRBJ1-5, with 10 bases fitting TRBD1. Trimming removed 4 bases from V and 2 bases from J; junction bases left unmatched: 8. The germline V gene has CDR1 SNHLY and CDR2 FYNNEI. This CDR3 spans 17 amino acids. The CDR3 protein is CASSGGTGDIGNQPQHF. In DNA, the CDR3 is TGTGCCAGCAGTGGAGGGACAGGGGACATCGGCAATCAGCCCCAGCATTTT.

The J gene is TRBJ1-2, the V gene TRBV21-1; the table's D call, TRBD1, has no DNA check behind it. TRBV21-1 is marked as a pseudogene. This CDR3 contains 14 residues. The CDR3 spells CASSPDRANYGYTF. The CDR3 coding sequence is TGTGCCAGCAGCCCGGACAGGGCTAACTATGGCTACACCTTC.

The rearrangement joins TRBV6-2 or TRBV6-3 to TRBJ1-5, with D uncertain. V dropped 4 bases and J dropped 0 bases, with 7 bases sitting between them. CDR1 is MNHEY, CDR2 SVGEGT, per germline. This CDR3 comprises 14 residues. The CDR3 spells CASSFYPSNQPQHF. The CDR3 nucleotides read TGTGCCAGCAGTTTTTACCCTAGCAATCAGCCCCAGCATTTT.

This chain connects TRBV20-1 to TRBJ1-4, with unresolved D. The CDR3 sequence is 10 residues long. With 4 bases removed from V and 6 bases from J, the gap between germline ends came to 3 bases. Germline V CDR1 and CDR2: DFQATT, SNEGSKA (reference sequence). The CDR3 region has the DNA TGCAGTGCTAAGGATGAAAAACTGTTTTTT. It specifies CSAKDEKLFF.

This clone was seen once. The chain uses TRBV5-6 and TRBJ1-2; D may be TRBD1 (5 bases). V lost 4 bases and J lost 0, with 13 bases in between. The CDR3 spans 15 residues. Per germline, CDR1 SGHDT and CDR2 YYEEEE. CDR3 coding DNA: TGTGCCAGCAGCCCGGTGGGGGAAGCTAACTATGGCTACACCTTC. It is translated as CASSPVGEANYGYTF. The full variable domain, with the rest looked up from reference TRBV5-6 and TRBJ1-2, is DAGVTQSPTHLIKTRGQQVTLRCSPKSGHDTVSWYQQALGQGPQFIFQYYEEEERQRGNFPDRFSGHQFPNYSSELNVNALLLGDSALYLCASSPVGEANYGYTFGSGTRLTVV.

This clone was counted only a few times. The DNA for the CDR3 is TGTGCCACCATACTCGGGGAGGCTAGCGGGGACAATGAGCAGTTCTTC. Protein sequence: CATILGEASGDNEQFF. The chain has TRBV19 and TRBJ2-1; 9 bases match TRBD2. This CDR3 spans 16 amino acids. The V gene's germline CDR1 is LNHDA and CDR2 SQIVND (reference sequence). Germline trimming cut 10 bases from V and 5 bases from J; bases unmatched to any gene: 15.

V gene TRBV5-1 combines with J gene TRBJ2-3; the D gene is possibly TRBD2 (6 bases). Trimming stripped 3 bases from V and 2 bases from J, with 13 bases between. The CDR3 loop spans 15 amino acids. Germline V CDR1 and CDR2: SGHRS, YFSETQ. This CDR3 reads CASSSTSRVTDTQYF. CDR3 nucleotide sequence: TGCGCCAGCAGCTCCACTAGCAGGGTCACAGATACGCAGTATTTT. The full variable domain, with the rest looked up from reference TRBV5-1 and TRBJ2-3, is KAGVTQTPRYLIKTRGQQVTLSCSPISGHRSVSWYQQTPGQGLQFLFEYFSETQRNKGNFPGRFSGRQFSNSRSEMNVSTLELGDSALYLCASSSTSRVTDTQYFGPGTRLTVL.

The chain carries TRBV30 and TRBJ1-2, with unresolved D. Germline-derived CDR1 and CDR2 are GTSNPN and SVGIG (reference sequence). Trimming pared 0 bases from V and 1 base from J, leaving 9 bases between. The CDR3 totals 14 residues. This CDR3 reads CAWSVTAINYGYTF. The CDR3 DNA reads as TGTGCCTGGAGTGTAACAGCGATTAACTATGGCTACACCTTC.

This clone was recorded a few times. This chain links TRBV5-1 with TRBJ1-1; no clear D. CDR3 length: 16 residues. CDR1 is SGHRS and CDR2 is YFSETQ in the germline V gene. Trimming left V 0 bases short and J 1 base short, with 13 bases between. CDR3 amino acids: CASSLDALQANTEAFF. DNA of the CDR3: TGCGCCAGCAGCTTGGATGCGTTGCAGGCGAACACTGAAGCTTTCTTT.

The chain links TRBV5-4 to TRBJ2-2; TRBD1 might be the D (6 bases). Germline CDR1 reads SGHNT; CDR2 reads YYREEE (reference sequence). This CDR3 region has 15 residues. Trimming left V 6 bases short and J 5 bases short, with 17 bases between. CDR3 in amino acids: CASTVSGGRTGELFF. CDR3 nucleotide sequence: TGTGCCAGCACCGTATCTGGGGGCAGGACCGGGGAGCTGTTTTTT.